The 19 T cell receptor beta chains below were found in one sample sequenced in a study of blood T cell repertoires in COVID-19. Produced via immunoSEQ multiplex PCR; TCRdb's table is partial and in-frame only. The sample lists approximately 300,000 clones; 86% were seen once. The sample taken for sequencing was peripheral blood. These receptor sequences come from a woman aged 45-60 years with acute or convalescent COVID-19.

The chain recombines TRBV2 with TRBJ2-1, with 7 bases fitting TRBD2. The J segment lost 7 bases and the V segment lost 2 bases, leaving 8 bases of the junction unmatched. Germline CDR1 SNHLY, CDR2 FYNNEI. This CDR3 comprises 15 residues. The CDR3 DNA follows: TGTGCCAGCAGTGAATGGGCGGGAGTTGGGAATGAGCAGTTCTTC. As protein: CASSEWAGVGNEQFF.

The chain employs TRBV6-5 and TRBJ1-1; D perhaps matches TRBD1 (5 bases). The V gene lost 0 bases and the J gene lost 1 base, with 12 bases spanning the gap. CDR3 length: 16 residues. Germline CDR1 and CDR2: MNHEY and SVGAGI. CDR3 nucleotides: TGTGCCAGCAGTTACTCCCCTTCGACAGCGAACACTGAAGCTTTCTTT. This gives the protein CASSYSPSTANTEAFF.

The chain carries TRBV2 and TRBJ2-5, with a possible D match to TRBD1 (6 bases). V lost 7 bases, J lost 1 base, and 16 bases lay in between. The germline V gene encodes CDR1 SNHLY and CDR2 FYNNEI. The CDR3 is 15 amino acids. The CDR3 sequence is CASNPGVGGQETQYF. The CDR3 DNA is TGTGCCAGCAATCCCGGGGTAGGGGGCCAAGAGACCCAGTACTTC.

The J gene is TRBJ2-7, the V gene TRBV27; 10 nucleotides agree with TRBD1. Germline V lookup: CDR1 MNHEY, CDR2 SMNVEV (reference sequence). V was pared by 4 bases and J by 2 bases, with 11 bases of the junction left unmatched. The CDR3 sequence is 17 residues long. The CDR3 sequence: CASSSRGTGVPPYEQYF. CDR3 in DNA: TGTGCCAGCAGTTCCCGCGGGACAGGGGTCCCCCCCTACGAGCAGTACTTC.

This clone was seen more than once but under ten times. The J gene is TRBJ1-6, the V gene TRBV5-1; D is unclear. Germline CDR1 and CDR2: SGHRS and YFSETQ. CDR3 length: 14 residues. The V end lost 4 bases, the J end lost 3 bases, and 8 bases lay between the germline ends. The chain's CDR3 is CASSAYLYNSPLHF. The CDR3 DNA sequence: TGCGCCAGCAGCGCCTACCTCTATAATTCACCCCTCCACTTT.

A single count supports this clone. CDR3 in amino acids: CSVEELAGGIYNEQFF. CDR3 DNA: TGCAGCGTTGAAGAGTTAGCGGGAGGGATCTACAATGAGCAGTTCTTC. This chain connects TRBV29-1 to TRBJ2-1; 11 nucleotides line up with TRBD2. V lost 0 bases to trimming and J lost 3 bases; unmatched junction nucleotides: 4. Germline V gene sequence: CDR1 SQVTM, CDR2 ANQGSEA. This CDR3 comprises 16 residues.

This clone is a singleton in its sample. This rearrangement joins TRBV6-5 to TRBJ1-2; D possibly corresponds to TRBD1 (6 bases). Trimming took 7 bases from V and 7 from J, leaving 16 bases between them. The CDR3 runs 13 residues. The germline V gene has CDR1 MNHEY and CDR2 SVGAGI. In DNA, the CDR3 is TGTGCCAGCACTCAAGTGGGGACATCTGGCTACACCTTC. It yields the protein CASTQVGTSGYTF.

V usage is TRBV5-1 and J usage is TRBJ1-6, with 7 positions matching TRBD1. After removal of 3 bases from V and 7 bases from J, the junction contained 10 bases not matched to a gene. From germline, CDR1 is SGHRS and CDR2 YFSETQ. The CDR3 consists of 16 residues. The CDR3 is CASSSRDRSRNSPLHF. CDR3 DNA: TGCGCCAGCAGCTCACGGGACAGAAGCAGGAATTCACCCCTCCACTTT.

The chain recombines TRBV2 with TRBJ2-7; no clear D gene. This CDR3 contains 13 residues. Trimming took off 7 bases at V and 0 bases at J, with 10 bases between the two ends. Germline V lookup: CDR1 SNHLY, CDR2 FYNNEI. The CDR3 spells CASIRSFSYEQYF. In DNA, the CDR3 is TGTGCCAGCATACGGAGTTTCTCCTACGAGCAGTACTTC.

This rearrangement joins TRBV7-9 to TRBJ2-1, with TRBD2 matching over 7 bases. Germline CDR1 SEHNR, CDR2 FQNEAQ (reference sequence). With 5 bases clipped from V and 2 bases from J, the junction kept 9 bases outside the gene matches. This CDR3 is built from 16 residues. The CDR3 DNA reads TGTGCCAGCAGCCCGCGAGCGGGATCGCCCTACAATGAGCAGTTCTTC. Its translation is CASSPRAGSPYNEQFF.

This chain connects TRBV6-5 to TRBJ1-6; D remains unclear. The V end was cut by 7 bases, the J end by 0 bases, with 10 bases between. The CDR3 loop spans 15 amino acids. Germline assignment: CDR1 MNHEY and CDR2 SVGAGI. CDR3 protein: CASKSQISYNSPLHF. The CDR3 DNA sequence: TGTGCCAGCAAAAGCCAAATCTCCTATAATTCACCCCTCCACTTT.

The table lists this clone with a count of one. V gene TRBV5-4 combines with J gene TRBJ2-3, with 7 nucleotides matching TRBD2. J gave up 0 bases and V 0 bases, and 7 bases lay outside the gene matches. The V gene's germline CDR1 is SGHNT and CDR2 YYREEE (reference sequence). The CDR3 has 17 residues. The chain's CDR3 is CASSLVWREPSTDTQYF. The DNA of the CDR3 is TGTGCCAGCAGCTTGGTTTGGCGGGAGCCTAGCACAGATACGCAGTATTTT.

The chain recombines TRBV19 with TRBJ1-5; TRBD1 is a possible D gene (6 bases). The V gene lost 7 bases and the J gene lost 4 bases, with 20 bases spanning the gap. Looked up from germline, CDR1 is LNHDA and CDR2 is SQIVND (reference sequence). The CDR3 length is 16 residues. CDR3 sequence (DNA): TGTGCCAGTACACCGCTCCCAGGCAGGGGAAATCAGCCCCAGCATTTT. It is translated as CASTPLPGRGNQPQHF.

This clone was seen only once. The chain recombines TRBV29-1 with TRBJ2-7; TRBD1 aligns across 11 bases. The CDR3 spans 16 residues. Looked up from germline, CDR1 is SQVTM and CDR2 is ANQGSEA. J was trimmed by 4 bases and V by 5 bases; bases with no gene match: 13. CDR3 residues: CSVCGTGGRIGYEQYF. The CDR3 region has the DNA TGCAGCGTTTGCGGGACAGGGGGTCGTATAGGGTACGAGCAGTACTTC.

V is TRBV7-2 and J is TRBJ1-3, with D possibly TRBD1 on 6 matching bases. Germline-derived CDR1 and CDR2 are SGHTA and FQGNSA. V lost 5 bases to trimming and J lost 4 bases, with 15 bases between them. This CDR3 is built from 15 residues. CDR3: CASSVQGSAGNTIYF. Here the CDR3 DNA reads TGTGCCAGCAGCGTACAGGGTTCGGCGGGAAACACCATATATTTT. The full variable domain, its missing parts supplied by reference TRBV7-2 and TRBJ1-3, is GAGVSQSPSNKVTEKGKDVELRCDPISGHTALYWYRQSLGQGLEFLIYFQGNSAPDKSGLPSDRFSAERTGGSVSTLTIQRTQQEDSAVYLCASSVQGSAGNTIYFGEGSWLTVV.

The genes are TRBV5-4 and TRBJ2-1, with 12 bases aligning to TRBD2. V shed 4 bases and J 0 bases; nucleotides not matched to a gene: 11. From germline, CDR1 is SGHNT and CDR2 YYREEE (reference sequence). The CDR3 runs 19 residues. CDR3 DNA sequence: TGTGCCAGCAGCAAGCCGGGACTAGCGGGTGCGGGCTCCTACAATGAGCAGTTCTTC. Its protein is CASSKPGLAGAGSYNEQFF. Full variable domain (rest looked up from reference TRBV5-4 and TRBJ2-1): ETGVTQSPTHLIKTRGQQVTLRCSSQSGHNTVSWYQQALGQGPQFIFQYYREEENGRGNFPPRFSGLQFPNYSSELNVNALELDDSALYLCASSKPGLAGAGSYNEQFFGPGTRLTVL.

The chain uses TRBV19 and TRBJ2-7; D is uncertain. The CDR3 consists of 15 residues. The V gene lost 5 bases and the J gene lost 4 bases, with 18 bases spanning the gap. Germline values: CDR1 LNHDA, CDR2 SQIVND (reference sequence). The CDR3 DNA is TGTGCCAGTAGTCTCTTTCCGGCCGAGAGGTACGAGCAGTACTTC. This translates into CASSLFPAERYEQYF.

The chain joins TRBV15 to TRBJ1-1; D may be TRBD1 (6 bases). The V gene's germline CDR1 is LNHNV and CDR2 YYDKDF (reference sequence). This CDR3 contains 15 residues. Trimming stripped 1 base from V and 3 bases from J, with 12 bases between. In nucleotides, the CDR3 is TGTGCCACCAGCAGAGGCTTTAAGGGGGACACTGAAGCTTTCTTT. It encodes CATSRGFKGDTEAFF.

This clone was recorded a few times. V is TRBV9 and J is TRBJ1-1; 7 nucleotides match TRBD1. CDR1 is SGDLS and CDR2 is YYNGEE in the germline V gene. The CDR3 loop spans 15 amino acids. V shed 3 bases, J shed 3 bases, and the junction held 8 bases outside the gene matches. DNA for the CDR3: TGTGCCAGCAGCGGAACAGGGGACCCTGACACTGAAGCTTTCTTT. It encodes CASSGTGDPDTEAFF.